This T cell receptor (beta chain) was recorded in a study of T cell responses to AZD1222 COVID-19 vaccine. Study findings and constraints: Only 5 to 7 AZD1222 recipients were seropositive at baseline. Two doses of AZD1222 preceded a rise in Spike-specific TCR breadth and depth. Repertoires were collected only later (after the peak T cell response had occurred). Clonal diversity was possibly underestimated, and the donors were mostly white British, with more females.

In the case of this clone: Its antigen remains unidentified.

Profiling relied on immunoSEQ multiplex PCR, and the TCRdb table lists in-frame clones only, not all of them. The sample lists around 140,000 clones; roughly 85% were seen once. Germline CDR1 and CDR2: SNHLY and FYNNEI. The CDR3 extends over 13 amino acids. Deletions cut 9 bases from V and 8 bases from J, with 14 bases between. The material was peripheral blood, obtained 28 days after the second dose of the MenACWY control vaccine. The V gene is TRBV2, the J gene TRBJ1-6, with D perhaps matching TRBD1 (5 bases). The receptor's source is an adult who received the MenACWY meningococcal vaccine as a control. In DNA, the CDR3 is TGTGCCAGTTACGAACGGGGGGATTCACCCCTCCACTTT. Its protein product is CASYERGDSPLHF.